This entry lists 9 T cell receptor beta chains sequenced from one sample in a study of cytomegalovirus exposure and HLA in healthy donors. Primers for the PCR totalled 60 Vbeta and 13 Jbeta. Sequenced by immunoSEQ multiplex PCR; TCRdb stores in-frame clones only, minus some. The sample contains around 200,000 clones, 75% to 85% of which appear only once. The sequenced material came from PBMCs. These receptors were collected from a woman aged 55-70 years in good health and CMV-seropositive.

The sample holds a few counts of this clone. The chain couples TRBV7-9 to TRBJ2-3; TRBD2 aligns across 10 bases. The germline CDR1 and CDR2 sequences are SEHNR and FQNEAQ (reference sequence). The CDR3 is 16 amino acids. J was trimmed by 1 base and V by 5 bases; bases with no gene match: 6. CDR3 DNA sequence: TGTGCCAGCAGCCCTCCCGGGACTAGCGGCACAGATACGCAGTATTTT. It is translated as CASSPPGTSGTDTQYF.

This rearrangement joins TRBV7-2 to TRBJ2-1, with D unclear. There are 13 residues in the CDR3. Germline lookup yields CDR1 SGHTA and CDR2 FQGNSA. V was cut by 6 bases and J by 5 bases, with 11 bases left in between. CDR3 sequence (DNA): TGTGCCAGCAGTTACCTTGGCAACAATGAGCAGTTCTTC. Residues: CASSYLGNNEQFF.

The chain couples TRBV30 to TRBJ2-1, with D tentatively TRBD2 (5 bases). This CDR3 has 12 residues. CDR1 and CDR2 from the germline V gene are GTSNPN and SVGIG (reference sequence). V was clipped by 0 bases and J by 10 bases, with 10 bases between them. The CDR3 here is CAWSVTRYEQFF. Here the CDR3 DNA reads TGTGCCTGGAGTGTAACTAGATACGAGCAGTTCTTC. Full variable domain (missing parts from reference TRBV30 and TRBJ2-1): SQTIHQWPATLVQPVGSPLSLECTVEGTSNPNLYWYRQAAGRGLQLLFYSVGIGQISSEVPQNLSASRPQDRQFILSSKKLLLSDSGFYLCAWSVTRYEQFFGPGTRLTVL.

This chain links TRBV6-1 with TRBJ2-7; the D is unclear. This CDR3 spans 15 amino acids. The V and J ends lost 2 bases and 1 base respectively, with 12 bases between them. In germline, CDR1 is MNHNS, CDR2 SASEGT. The CDR3 DNA reads as TGTGCCAGCAGTGAATATATTGTCCCTTCCTACGAGCAGTACTTC. The encoded protein is CASSEYIVPSYEQYF.

The chain links TRBV28 to TRBJ1-5, with D unresolved. The V gene lost 10 bases and the J gene lost 3 bases, with 13 bases spanning the gap. This CDR3 contains 13 residues. The germline V gene encodes CDR1 MDHEN and CDR2 SYDVKM. The CDR3 coding sequence is TGTGCCACAACGCACAGAAACAATCAGCCCCAGCATTTT. It is translated as CATTHRNNQPQHF.

This clone was detected a few times. The chain employs TRBV10-2 and TRBJ1-2, with 8 bases lining up with TRBD1. The CDR3 totals 14 residues. J was trimmed by 7 bases and V by 4 bases; bases with no gene match: 8. Germline assignment: CDR1 WSHSY and CDR2 SAAADI. Here the CDR3 DNA reads TGCGCCAGCAGTGGGACAGGGCAAGGGGGTGGCTACACCTTC. Its translation is CASSGTGQGGGYTF.

This chain connects TRBV7-8 to TRBJ2-3; 8 positions match TRBD2. The CDR3 has 16 residues. Per the germline V gene, CDR1 is SGHVS and CDR2 is FQNEAQ. V shed 1 base and J 1 base; nucleotides not matched to a gene: 4. In DNA, the CDR3 is TGTGCCAGCAGCTTAGGAGTTAGCGGGGGCACAGATACGCAGTATTTT. This gives the protein CASSLGVSGGTDTQYF.

The CDR3 DNA is TGTGCCAGCAGAGACGCCGGGACAGGGGGTATTGGCTACACCTTC. Translation gives CASRDAGTGGIGYTF. This chain joins TRBV2 and TRBJ1-2; 11 bases are shared with TRBD1. Unmatched junction bases numbered 10, after V lost 6 bases and J lost 7 bases. CDR3 length equals 15 residues. From germline, CDR1 is SNHLY and CDR2 FYNNEI.

The V call is TRBV19, the J call TRBJ1-1; 10 nucleotides align to TRBD1. Per germline, CDR1 LNHDA and CDR2 SQIVND (reference sequence). Trimming removed 10 bases from V and 11 bases from J; junction bases left unmatched: 7. The CDR3 length is 11 residues. CDR3 in amino acids: CATVDRGVAFF. CDR3 coding DNA: TGTGCCACAGTGGACAGGGGGGTGGCTTTCTTT.